The following is a T cell receptor (beta chain) sequence with its context. This sample stems from a study of blood T cell repertoires in COVID-19. Clones were read by immunoSEQ multiplex PCR, and TCRdb kept only the in-frame ones, dropping some. The sample has 350,000 to 550,000 clones; 70% to 90% are singletons. Looked up from germline, CDR1 is MNHEY and CDR2 is SMNVEV (reference sequence). The CDR3 sequence is 13 residues long. With 6 bases removed from V and 3 bases from J, the gap between germline ends came to 12 bases. Participant ages covered roughly 18 to 89 years across 25 or so US areas. Sequenced: PBMCs or T cells enriched from blood (not recorded which). This sequence was found in a woman in her late teens or twenties with acute COVID-19. This chain joins TRBV27 and TRBJ2-7; weak D call: TRBD2 (6 bases). CDR3 amino acids: CASSLEGSYEQYF. CDR3 coding DNA: TGTGCCAGCAGCCTGGAGGGCAGCTACGAGCAGTACTTC.